This T cell receptor (beta chain) was retrieved from a study of blood T cell repertoires in COVID-19. The overall study: Spain, Italy and the United States supplied samples that represented acute and convalescent COVID-19. The cDNA or gDNA used as material had been derived from T cells, B-cell-depleted T cells, or PBMCs.

The CDR3 runs 14 residues. Trimming stripped 1 base from V and 1 base from J, with 6 bases between. Germline-derived CDR1 and CDR2 are SGHNT and YYREEE (reference sequence). As originally analysed: Quantification of nucleated cells was approximated via reference gene primer amplification. Generated by immunoSEQ multiplex PCR, the TCRdb table keeps only in-frame clones and is missing some. The V and J calls and clone size come from that table; D and trimming were worked out from the DNA. Counted here are 110,000 or so clones, 81% occurring once; the ten biggest clones make up approximately 1.5%. This rearrangement joins TRBV5-4 to TRBJ2-4, with D perhaps matching TRBD2 (5 bases). Specimen: peripheral blood. This sequence originates from a man between 45 and 60 years old with acute or convalescent COVID-19. CDR3 sequence (DNA): TGTGCCAGCAGCTTGCCGGGGGCCAAAAACATTCAGTACTTC. Translation gives CASSLPGAKNIQYF.